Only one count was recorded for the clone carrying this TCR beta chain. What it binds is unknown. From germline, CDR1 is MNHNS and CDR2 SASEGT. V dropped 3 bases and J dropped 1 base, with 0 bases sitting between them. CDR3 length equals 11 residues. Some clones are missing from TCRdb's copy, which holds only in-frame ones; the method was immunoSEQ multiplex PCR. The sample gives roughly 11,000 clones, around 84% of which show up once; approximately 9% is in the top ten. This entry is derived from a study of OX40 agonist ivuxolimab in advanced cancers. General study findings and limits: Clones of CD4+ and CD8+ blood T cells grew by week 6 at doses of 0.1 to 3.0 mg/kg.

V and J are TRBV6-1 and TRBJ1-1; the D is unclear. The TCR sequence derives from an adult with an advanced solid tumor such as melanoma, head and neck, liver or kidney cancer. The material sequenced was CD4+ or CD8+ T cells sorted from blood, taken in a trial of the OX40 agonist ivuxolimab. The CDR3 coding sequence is TGTGCCAGCAGTGAGAACACTGAAGCTTTCTTT. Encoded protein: CASSENTEAFF.